This T cell receptor beta chain was found in a study of cytomegalovirus exposure and HLA in healthy donors. Study as a whole: For the roughly 400 genotyped donors, over 80% fell within the Caucasian-associated ancestry cluster. Study-level results: Analysis was performed later, and it showed HLA-associated TCR beta chains to be more clonally expanded than equally common others.

Germline V gene sequence: CDR1 GTSNPN, CDR2 SVGIG (reference sequence). CDR3 size: 12 residues. The PCR made use of 60 Vbeta and 13 Jbeta primers. Here immunoSEQ multiplex PCR was the method, and the copy in TCRdb shows in-frame clones only, minus some. The sample has some 130,000 clones, 80% seen once. Points on this clone: Its antigen is unknown. A junction end diverges from the germline sequence, so it may reflect a read error.

Sequencing was carried out using PBMCs. The genes are TRBV30 and TRBJ1-1; tentative D call: TRBD1 (5 bases). The TCR was taken from a man aged 35 to 55 in good health and CMV-seronegative. The CDR3 nucleotides read TGTGCCCGGAGCGGGGGTGGCACTGAAGCTTTCTTT. As protein: CARSGGGTEAFF.